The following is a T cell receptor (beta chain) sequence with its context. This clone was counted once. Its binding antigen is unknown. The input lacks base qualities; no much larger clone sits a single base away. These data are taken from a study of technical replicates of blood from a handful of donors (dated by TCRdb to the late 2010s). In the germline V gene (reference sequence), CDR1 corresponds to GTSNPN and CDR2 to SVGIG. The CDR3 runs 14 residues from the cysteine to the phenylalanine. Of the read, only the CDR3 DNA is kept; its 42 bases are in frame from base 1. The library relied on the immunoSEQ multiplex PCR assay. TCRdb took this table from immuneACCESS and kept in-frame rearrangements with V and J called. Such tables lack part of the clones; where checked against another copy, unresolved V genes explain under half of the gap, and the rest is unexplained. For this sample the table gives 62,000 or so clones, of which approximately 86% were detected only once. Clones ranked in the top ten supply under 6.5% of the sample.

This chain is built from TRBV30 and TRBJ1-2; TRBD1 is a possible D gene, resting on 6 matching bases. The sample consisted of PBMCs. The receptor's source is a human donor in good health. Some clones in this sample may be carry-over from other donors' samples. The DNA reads TGTGCAACCAAGGCGGGGGCCCCCGACTATGGCTACACCTTC. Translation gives CATKAGAPDYGYTF.